The present entry profiles one TCR beta chain with its context. The data belong to a study of blood T cells in healthy people across ages. Next came a second PCR, run for about 7 to 12 cycles, which used a sample-barcoded 5' primer along with a J-beta primer mix. TCRdb re-derived calls from the 5' RACE reads in MiXCR, one entry per CDR3 protein. Here the sample spans just under 750,000 distinct CDR3 sequences, over 20% being singletons. Input material: blood. This clonotype was obtained from a man aged 70 or older in good health.

CDR3 sequence (DNA): TGCGCCAGCAGCTCAGACCCGAGCTCCTACGAGCAGTACGTC. Encoded protein: CASSSDPSSYEQYV. This chain links TRBV5-1 with TRBJ2-7; unclear D gene. This CDR3 has 14 amino acids. CDR1 is SGHRS, CDR2 YFSETQ, per germline. Trimming removed 3 bases from V and 0 bases from J, with 10 bases in between.